This note documents a single T cell receptor beta chain sequence. The antigen remains unidentified. This specimen comes from a study of cytomegalovirus exposure and HLA in healthy donors. Among the donors, all were healthy bone marrow donors. CDR3 length equals 15 residues. Germline V lookup: CDR1 SNHLY, CDR2 FYNNEI. The V end lost 5 bases, the J end lost 0 bases, and 12 bases lay between the germline ends. Study-level findings and limits: HLA restriction was apparent for most CMV-associated TCR beta chains in a later analysis. In vitro data verified a few CMV-associated chains as specific for CMV antigens.

PCR primers comprised 60 Vbeta and 13 Jbeta primers. Clones were read by immunoSEQ multiplex PCR, and TCRdb kept only the in-frame ones, dropping some. The table lists 150,000 to 200,000 clones, approximately 84% of them singletons. The clonotype comes from a man aged 30 to 39 in good health and CMV-seropositive. This chain joins TRBV2 and TRBJ2-3; maybe TRBD2 (6 bases). Sequences were obtained from PBMCs. The CDR3 sequence: CASSSLGTSTDTQYF. The DNA for the CDR3 is TGTGCCAGCAGTAGCTTAGGGACTAGCACAGATACGCAGTATTTT.